One sample yielded the 14 T cell receptor beta chains listed below, sequenced in a study of CD8 T cells in ankylosing spondylitis. MiXCR, applied by TCRdb to the 5' RACE reads, yields one record per CDR3 protein. This sample yields 30,000 to 40,000 distinct CDR3 sequences, of which roughly 7.9% are seen a single time; under 12% belongs to the top ten. What was sequenced was blood, either unsorted or a sorted T cell fraction (not recorded which). These receptors were collected from a male donor with ankylosing spondylitis or in good health (not recorded which).

This clonotype was picked up many times. The chain couples TRBV20-1 to TRBJ2-5; maybe TRBD2 (6 bases). There are 12 residues in the CDR3. Germline assignment: CDR1 DFQATT and CDR2 SNEGSKA (reference sequence). Trimming removed 6 bases at V and 2 bases at J, with 10 bases between. CDR3 in amino acids: CSAIGGQETQYF. CDR3 coding DNA: TGCAGTGCCATAGGAGGGCAAGAGACCCAGTACTTC.

This clonotype was counted many times. The rearrangement joins TRBV5-1 to TRBJ2-7; tentatively, D is TRBD2 (6 bases). The ends were cut back, 3 bases at V and 3 bases at J, with 13 bases in the middle. This CDR3 has 14 amino acids. The germline gives CDR1 SGHRS, CDR2 YFSETQ. In DNA, the CDR3 is TGCGCCAGCAGCTCGAGCGGGCCTGACTACGAGCAGTACTTC. Protein: CASSSSGPDYEQYF.

This clonotype was seen repeatedly, ten times or more. The chain combines TRBV19 with TRBJ2-1, with 14 bases lining up with TRBD2. The CDR3 sequence is 15 residues long. Germline CDR1 is LNHDA and CDR2 is SQIVND (reference sequence). J was trimmed by 6 bases and V by 6 bases; bases with no gene match: 4. CDR3 sequence: CASRTSGRAANEQFF. The CDR3 coding sequence is TGTGCCAGTAGGACTAGCGGGAGGGCCGCCAATGAGCAGTTCTTC.

This clonotype was picked up many times. The chain joins TRBV4-1 to TRBJ2-7; 14 bases are a match to TRBD2. The CDR3 totals 15 residues. Germline CDR1 reads MGHRA; CDR2 reads YSYEKL. V lost 3 bases, J lost 5 bases, and 3 bases stayed unmatched. The CDR3 here is CASSQGLAGENEQYF. The CDR3, as DNA: TGCGCCAGCAGCCAGGGACTAGCGGGAGAGAACGAGCAGTACTTC.

This clonotype was observed a handful of times. The DNA of the CDR3 is TGTGCCATCATGCGGGAGAGGGGAGAGACCCAGTACTTC. This gives the protein CAIMRERGETQYF. This chain links TRBV10-3 with TRBJ2-5; 7 bases align to TRBD2. With V trimmed by 7 bases and J by 4 bases, 6 bases remained unmatched. The CDR3 sequence is 13 residues long. The V gene's germline CDR1 is ENHRY and CDR2 SYGVKD.

This clonotype came up many times. V is TRBV20-1 and J is TRBJ1-2, with D possibly being TRBD1 (5 bases). This CDR3 is 13 amino acids long. CDR1 and CDR2 from the germline V gene are DFQATT and SNEGSKA (reference sequence). V was clipped by 3 bases and J by 4 bases, with 12 bases between them. Written as DNA, the CDR3 is TGCAGTGCTAGTGGCAGGGCCTTCTATGGCTACACCTTC. Protein sequence: CSASGRAFYGYTF.

This clonotype was found many times. The gene calls are TRBV6-2 or TRBV6-3 and TRBJ1-4; tentative D call: TRBD1 (5 bases). In germline, CDR1 is MNHEY, CDR2 SVGEGT. V gave up 5 bases and J gave up 6 bases, with 19 bases separating them. The CDR3 has 16 residues. The CDR3 coding sequence is TGTGCCAGCAGTCATCGCCGGGACCCCACTCATGAAAAACTGTTTTTT. It codes for CASSHRRDPTHEKLFF.

This clonotype appeared many times. The chain recombines TRBV24-1 with TRBJ2-1, with 9 bases identical to TRBD1. Losses at the gene ends were 9 bases for V and 6 bases for J; bases not matched to a gene: 8. The germline CDR1 and CDR2 sequences are KGHDR and SFDVKD. CDR3 length equals 14 residues. CDR3 bases: TGTGCCACCCGGGATCCGGGACAGGGCAATGAGCAGTTCTTC. Its translation: CATRDPGQGNEQFF.

This clonotype was counted ten times or more. The V and J genes are TRBV20-1 and TRBJ2-1, with 9 bases matching TRBD2. V dropped 2 bases and J dropped 0; count of bases not matched to a gene: 5. Germline V CDR1 and CDR2: DFQATT, SNEGSKA (reference sequence). The CDR3 has 16 amino acids. CDR3 coding DNA: TGCAGTGCTAGATTACTTAGCGGGAGCTCCTACAATGAGCAGTTCTTC. Amino acid sequence: CSARLLSGSSYNEQFF.

This clonotype was observed a handful of times. The chain is built from TRBV5-1 and TRBJ2-7, with a weak D call TRBD2 (6 bases). The CDR3 spans 13 residues. Germline CDR1 reads SGHRS; CDR2 reads YFSETQ. The ends were cut back, 4 bases at V and 6 bases at J, with 14 bases in the middle. The CDR3 DNA follows: TGCGCCAGCAGCCCACCTAGCGATCTCGAGCAGTACTTC. It is translated as CASSPPSDLEQYF.

A few counts support this clonotype. The rearrangement links TRBV3-1 to TRBJ2-2; D gene ambiguous. There are 15 residues in the CDR3. The germline V gene encodes CDR1 LGHDT and CDR2 YNNKEL (reference sequence). The germline V and J ends were trimmed by 0 bases and 0 bases, with 5 bases remaining between them. The DNA for the CDR3 is TGTGCCAGCAGCCAAGACGGCTCGAACACCGGGGAGCTGTTTTTT. Amino acid sequence: CASSQDGSNTGELFF.

This clonotype occurred many times. This chain connects TRBV3-1 to TRBJ2-3; no firm D call. The CDR3 contains 12 residues. Trimming took 6 bases from V and 4 from J, leaving 8 bases between them. From germline, CDR1 is LGHDT and CDR2 YNNKEL (reference sequence). Here the CDR3 reads CASSEYADTQYF. In DNA form, the CDR3 reads TGTGCCAGCAGTGAATATGCAGATACGCAGTATTTT.

This clonotype was seen many times. V usage is TRBV3-1 and J usage is TRBJ2-3, with 10 positions matching TRBD1. Trimming took 4 bases from V and 4 from J; bases not matched to a gene: 11. CDR3 size: 17 residues. CDR1 LGHDT and CDR2 YNNKEL come from the germline V gene (reference sequence). The CDR3 is CASSPTPGQGRADTQYF. DNA of the CDR3: TGTGCCAGCAGCCCTACGCCGGGACAGGGGAGGGCAGATACGCAGTATTTT.

Relative to its sample, this clonotype is medium-sized. This rearrangement joins TRBV12-3 or TRBV12-4 to TRBJ2-1; no clear D gene. Trimming removed 6 bases from V and 5 bases from J, with 8 bases in between. The CDR3 contains 12 residues. The CDR3 region has the DNA TGTGCCAGCAGCCCCATACACAATGAGCAGTTCTTC. Its protein is CASSPIHNEQFF.